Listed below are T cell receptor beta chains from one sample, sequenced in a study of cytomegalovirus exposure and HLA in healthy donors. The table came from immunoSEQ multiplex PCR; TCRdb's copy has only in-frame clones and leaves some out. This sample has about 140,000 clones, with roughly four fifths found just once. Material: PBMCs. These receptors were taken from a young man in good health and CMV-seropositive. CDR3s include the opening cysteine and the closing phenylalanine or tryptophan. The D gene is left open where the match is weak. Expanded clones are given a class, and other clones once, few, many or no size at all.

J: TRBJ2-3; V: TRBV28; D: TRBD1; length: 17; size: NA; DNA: TGTGCCAGCAGTTCACCTTCCAGGGGGCTTAACACAGATACGCAGTATTTT; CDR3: CASSSPSRGLNTDTQYF
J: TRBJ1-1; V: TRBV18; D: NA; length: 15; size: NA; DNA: TGTGCCAGCTCACCACTTCAGGGCTTTGACACTGAAGCTTTCTTT; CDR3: CASSPLQGFDTEAFF
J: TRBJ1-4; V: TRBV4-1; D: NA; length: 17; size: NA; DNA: TGCGCCAGCAGCCAAGAGAGGGCCACAGGGAGACGTGAAAAACTGTTTTTT; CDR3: CASSQERATGRREKLFF
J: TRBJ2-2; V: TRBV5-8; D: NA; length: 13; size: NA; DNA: TGTGCCAGCAGCTTTAGGAGGACCGGGGAGCTGTTTTTT; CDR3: CASSFRRTGELFF
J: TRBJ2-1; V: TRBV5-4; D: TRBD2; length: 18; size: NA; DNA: TGTGCCAGCAGCCCAGGACTAGCGGGAGGCATTGGCTACAATGAGCAGTTCTTC; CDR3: CASSPGLAGGIGYNEQFF
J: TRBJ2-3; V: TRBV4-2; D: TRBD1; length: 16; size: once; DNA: TGTGCCAGCAGCCAAGCGCACAGGGGGCAAGAAGATACGCAGTATTTT; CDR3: CASSQAHRGQEDTQYF
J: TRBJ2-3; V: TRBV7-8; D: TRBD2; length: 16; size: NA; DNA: TGTGCCAGCAGCTACGGACTAGCGGGGAGCACAGATACGCAGTATTTT; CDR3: CASSYGLAGSTDTQYF
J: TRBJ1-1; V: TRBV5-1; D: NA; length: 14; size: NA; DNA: TGCGCCAGCACCACCTCGGGGTCGAACACTGAAGCTTTCTTT; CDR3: CASTTSGSNTEAFF
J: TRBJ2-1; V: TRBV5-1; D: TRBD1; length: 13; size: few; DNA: TGCGCCAGCGGGATACAGGGGATCTATGAGCAGTTCTTC; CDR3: CASGIQGIYEQFF
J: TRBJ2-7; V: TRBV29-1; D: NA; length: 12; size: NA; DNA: TGCAGCGGAGGAGACTTAACTTACGAGCAGTACTTC; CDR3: CSGGDLTYEQYF
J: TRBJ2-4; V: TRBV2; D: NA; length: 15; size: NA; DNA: TGTGCCAGCAACACACAGGGTCTAGCCAAAAACATTCAGTACTTC; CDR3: CASNTQGLAKNIQYF
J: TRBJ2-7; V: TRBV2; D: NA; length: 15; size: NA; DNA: TGTGCCAGCACTCAAGACAGCGCGAACGGGGGCGAGCAGTACTTC; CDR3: CASTQDSANGGEQYF
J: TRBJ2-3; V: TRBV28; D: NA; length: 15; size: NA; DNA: TGTGCCAGCAGTTTAAGCGGAAGTCCTCCAGATACGCAGTATTTT; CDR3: CASSLSGSPPDTQYF
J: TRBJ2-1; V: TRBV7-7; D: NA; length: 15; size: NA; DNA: TGTGCCAGCAGTGTCGGACTATACTCCTACAATGAGCAGTTCTTC; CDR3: CASSVGLYSYNEQFF
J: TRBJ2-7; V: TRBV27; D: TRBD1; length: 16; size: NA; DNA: TGTGCCAGCAGACCGACAGGGAGCGGCAGTTCGGGCGAGCAGTACTTC; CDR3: CASRPTGSGSSGEQYF
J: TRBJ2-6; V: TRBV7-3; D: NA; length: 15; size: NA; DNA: TGTGCCAGCAGCTTGGGGGGCTCTGGGGCCAACGTCCTGACTTTC; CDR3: CASSLGGSGANVLTF
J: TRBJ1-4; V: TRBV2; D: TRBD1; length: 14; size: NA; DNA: TGTGCCAGCAGCCTCGGACAGGCGGCTGAAAAACTGTTTTTT; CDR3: CASSLGQAAEKLFF
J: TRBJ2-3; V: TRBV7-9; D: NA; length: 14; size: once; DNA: TGTGCCAGCAGCTTAGGGTCAAGGGGGGATACGCAGTATTTT; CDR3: CASSLGSRGDTQYF
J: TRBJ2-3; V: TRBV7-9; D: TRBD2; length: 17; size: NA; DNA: TGTGCCAGCAGCTTGGGACTAGCGGGAAGTAGGGCAGATACGCAGTATTTT; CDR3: CASSLGLAGSRADTQYF
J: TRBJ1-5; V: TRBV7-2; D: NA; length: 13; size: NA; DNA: TGTGCCTCAGCGGGGGATAGCAATCAGCCCCAGCATTTT; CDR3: CASAGDSNQPQHF
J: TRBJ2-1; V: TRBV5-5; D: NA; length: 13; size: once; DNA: TGTGCCAGCAGCCTGACAGAATACAATGAGCAGTTCTTC; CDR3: CASSLTEYNEQFF
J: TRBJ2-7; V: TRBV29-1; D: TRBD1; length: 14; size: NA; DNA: TGCAGCGTTGTAGGTTGGGACAGCACCTACGAGCAGTACTTC; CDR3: CSVVGWDSTYEQYF
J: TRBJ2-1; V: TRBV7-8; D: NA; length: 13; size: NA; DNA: TGTGCCAGCAGCACGTGGGGGCGCAATGAGCAGTTCTTC; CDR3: CASSTWGRNEQFF
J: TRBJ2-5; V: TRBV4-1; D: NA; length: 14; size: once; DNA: TGCGCCAGCAGCCCCGGGGAACTAGGGGAGACCCAGTACTTC; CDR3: CASSPGELGETQYF
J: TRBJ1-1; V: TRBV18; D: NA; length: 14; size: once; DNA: TGTGCCAGCTCACCAGAGGCCTTGAACACTGAAGCTTTCTTT; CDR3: CASSPEALNTEAFF
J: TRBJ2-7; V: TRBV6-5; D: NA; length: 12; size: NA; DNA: TGTGCCAGCGGTACTCTATCCTACGAGCAGTACTTC; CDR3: CASGTLSYEQYF
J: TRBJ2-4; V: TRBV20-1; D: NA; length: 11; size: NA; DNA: TGCAGTGTACCCCTGAGGGGGACGGGGTACTTC; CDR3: CSVPLRGTGYF
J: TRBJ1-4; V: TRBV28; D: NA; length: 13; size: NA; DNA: TGTGCCAGCAGTTCGTTTGGAGGTGAAAAACTGTTTTTT; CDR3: CASSSFGGEKLFF
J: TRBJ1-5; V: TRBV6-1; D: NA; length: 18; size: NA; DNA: TGTGCCAGCAGTGAGGAGGGATTGACGGGCGGACCGTATCAGCCCCAGCATTTT; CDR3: CASSEEGLTGGPYQPQHF
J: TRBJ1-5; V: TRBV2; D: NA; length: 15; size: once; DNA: TGTGCCAGCAGTGGCGGGGGCCAGAGCAATCAGCCCCAGCATTTT; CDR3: CASSGGGQSNQPQHF
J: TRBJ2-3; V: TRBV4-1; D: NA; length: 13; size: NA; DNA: TGCGCCAGCAGCCTCCGCCTACCAGATACGCAGTATTTT; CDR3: CASSLRLPDTQYF
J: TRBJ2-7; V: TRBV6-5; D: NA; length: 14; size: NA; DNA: TGTGCCAGCAGTTACTCGGAAGAGGGCTACGAGCAGTACTTC; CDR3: CASSYSEEGYEQYF
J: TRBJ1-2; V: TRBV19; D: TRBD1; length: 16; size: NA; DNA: TGTGCCAGTAGCAGGACAGGGGTTGACTCTAACTATGGCTACACCTTC; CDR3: CASSRTGVDSNYGYTF
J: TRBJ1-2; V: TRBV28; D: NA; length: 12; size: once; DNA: TGTGCCAGCAGTTCCCCCCCGGGGGGCTACACCTTC; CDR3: CASSSPPGGYTF
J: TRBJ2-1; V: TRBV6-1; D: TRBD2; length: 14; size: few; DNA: TGTGCCAGCAGTGGACTAGCGGGCTACAATGAGCAGTTCTTC; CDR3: CASSGLAGYNEQFF
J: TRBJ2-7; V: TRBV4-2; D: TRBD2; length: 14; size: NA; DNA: TGTGCCAGCAGCCACGCAGCGGGAGGGAACGAGCAGTACTTC; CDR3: CASSHAAGGNEQYF
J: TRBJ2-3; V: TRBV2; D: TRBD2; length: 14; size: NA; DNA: TGTGCCTTCCTTGGGACTAGCGGGACAGATACGCAGTATTTT; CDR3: CAFLGTSGTDTQYF
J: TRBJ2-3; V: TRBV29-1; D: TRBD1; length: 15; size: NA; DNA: TGCAGCGTTGCCGCGTCGGGACAGGGAGGAGATACGCAGTATTTT; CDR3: CSVAASGQGGDTQYF
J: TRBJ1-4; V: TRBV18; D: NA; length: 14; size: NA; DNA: TGTGCCAGCTCACCACGGGGAGGTAATGAAAAACTGTTTTTT; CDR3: CASSPRGGNEKLFF
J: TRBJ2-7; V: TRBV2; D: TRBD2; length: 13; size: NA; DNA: TGTGCCAGCAGGGCTAGCGGTACCTACGAGCAGTACTTC; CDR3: CASRASGTYEQYF
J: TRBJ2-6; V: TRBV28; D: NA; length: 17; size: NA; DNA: TGTGCCACCCGACCCGCAGGGATCGGAGCTGGGGCCAACGTCCTGACTTTC; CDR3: CATRPAGIGAGANVLTF
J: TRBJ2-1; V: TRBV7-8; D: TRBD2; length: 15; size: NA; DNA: TGTGCCAGCACCCCTGAGGCGGGAGGGAGTTATGAGCAGTTCTTC; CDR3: CASTPEAGGSYEQFF
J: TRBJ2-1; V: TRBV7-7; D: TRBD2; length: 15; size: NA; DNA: TGTGCCAGCAATCCGAGCGGGAGGCCCTTAAATGAGCAGTTCTTC; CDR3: CASNPSGRPLNEQFF
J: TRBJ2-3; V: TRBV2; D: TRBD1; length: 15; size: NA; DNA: TGTGCCAGCAGTGTAGGCCAGGGGGCGATCAGTACGCAGTATTTT; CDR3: CASSVGQGAISTQYF
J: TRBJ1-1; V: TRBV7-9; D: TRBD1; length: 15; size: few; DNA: TGTGCCAGCAGCCACGCCGGGACAGGTTACACTGAAGCTTTCTTT; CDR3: CASSHAGTGYTEAFF
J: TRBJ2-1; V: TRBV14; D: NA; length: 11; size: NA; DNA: TGTGCCAGCAGCTCCTACCATGAGCAGTTCTTC; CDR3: CASSSYHEQFF
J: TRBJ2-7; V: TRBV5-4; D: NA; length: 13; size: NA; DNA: TGTGCCAGCAGCGGACAACAATCCTACGAGCAGTACTTC; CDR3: CASSGQQSYEQYF
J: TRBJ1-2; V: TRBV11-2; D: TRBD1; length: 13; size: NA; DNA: TGTGCCAGCAGCTTCCAGGGGGTGGATGGCTACACCTTC; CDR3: CASSFQGVDGYTF
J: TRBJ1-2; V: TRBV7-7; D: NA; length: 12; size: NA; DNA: TGTGCTAGCAATATCGGACAGCCGCCTTTGACCTTC; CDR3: CASNIGQPPLTF